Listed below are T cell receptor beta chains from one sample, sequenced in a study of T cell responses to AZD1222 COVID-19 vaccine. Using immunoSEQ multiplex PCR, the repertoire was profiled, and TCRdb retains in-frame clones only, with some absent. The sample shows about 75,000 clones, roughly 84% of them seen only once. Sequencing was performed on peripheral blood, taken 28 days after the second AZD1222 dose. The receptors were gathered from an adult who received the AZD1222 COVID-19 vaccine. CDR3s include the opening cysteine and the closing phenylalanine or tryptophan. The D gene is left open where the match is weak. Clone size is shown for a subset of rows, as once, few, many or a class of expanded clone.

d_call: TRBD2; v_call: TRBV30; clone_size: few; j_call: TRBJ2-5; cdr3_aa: CAWKGLAGGVKETQYF; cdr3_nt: TGTGCCTGGAAGGGCCTAGCGGGGGGAGTAAAAGAGACCCAGTACTTC
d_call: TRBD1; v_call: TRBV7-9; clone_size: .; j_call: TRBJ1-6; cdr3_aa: CASSWDRDGSPLHF; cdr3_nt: TGTGCCAGCAGCTGGGACAGGGACGGTTCACCCCTCCACTTT
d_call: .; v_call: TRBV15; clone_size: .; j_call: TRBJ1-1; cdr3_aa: CATSRDSDRNTEAFF; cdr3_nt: TGTGCCACCAGCAGAGATTCCGACAGAAACACTGAAGCTTTCTTT
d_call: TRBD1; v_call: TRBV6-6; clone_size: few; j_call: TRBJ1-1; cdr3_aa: CASNDRGETEAFF; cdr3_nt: TGTGCCAGCAACGACAGGGGAGAAACTGAAGCTTTCTTT
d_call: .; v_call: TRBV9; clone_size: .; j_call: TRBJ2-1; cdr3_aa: CASSVLSGATDEQFF; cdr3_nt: TGTGCCAGCAGCGTATTGTCAGGGGCGACCGATGAGCAGTTCTTC
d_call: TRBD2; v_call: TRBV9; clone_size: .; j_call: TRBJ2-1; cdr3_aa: CASSVERRESSYNEQFF; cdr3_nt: TGTGCCAGCAGCGTAGAAAGGCGGGAGAGCTCCTACAATGAGCAGTTCTTC
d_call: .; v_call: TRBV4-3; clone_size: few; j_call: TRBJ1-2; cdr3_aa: CASSQEEGVYGYTF; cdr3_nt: TGCGCCAGCAGCCAAGAAGAGGGAGTCTATGGCTACACCTTC
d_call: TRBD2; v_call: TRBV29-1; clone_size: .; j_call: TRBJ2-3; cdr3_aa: CSVLGGGADTQYF; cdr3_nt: TGCAGCGTCCTCGGGGGAGGGGCAGATACGCAGTATTTT
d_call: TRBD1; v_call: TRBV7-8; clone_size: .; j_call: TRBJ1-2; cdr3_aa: CASSAGTEVYGYTF; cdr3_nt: TGTGCCAGCAGCGCTGGGACAGAGGTCTATGGCTACACCTTC
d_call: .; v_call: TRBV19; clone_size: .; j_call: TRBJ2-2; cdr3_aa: CASSLRQGGTGELFF; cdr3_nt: TGTGCCAGTAGTCTACGACAGGGAGGCACCGGGGAGCTGTTTTTT
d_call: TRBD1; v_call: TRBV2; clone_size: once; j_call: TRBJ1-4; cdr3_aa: CARGGPLATNEKLFF; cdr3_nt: TGTGCCAGAGGGGGCCCCCTTGCAACTAATGAAAAACTGTTTTTT
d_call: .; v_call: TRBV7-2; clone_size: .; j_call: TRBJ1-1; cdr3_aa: CASSLDPGNTEAFF; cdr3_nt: TGTGCCAGCAGCCTAGACCCGGGAAACACTGAAGCTTTCTTT
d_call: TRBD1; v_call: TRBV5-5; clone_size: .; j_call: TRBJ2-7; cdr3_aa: CASSWNRGLWEQYF; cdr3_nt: TGTGCCAGCAGCTGGAACAGGGGGCTTTGGGAGCAGTACTTC
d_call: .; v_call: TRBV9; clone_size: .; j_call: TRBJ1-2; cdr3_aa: CASSGRNNYGYTF; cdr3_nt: TGTGCCAGCAGCGGACGGAATAACTATGGCTACACCTTC
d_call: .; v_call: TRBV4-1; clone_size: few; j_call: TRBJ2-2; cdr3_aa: CASSQQAGGELFF; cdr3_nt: TGCGCCAGCAGCCAACAAGCAGGAGGGGAGCTGTTTTTT
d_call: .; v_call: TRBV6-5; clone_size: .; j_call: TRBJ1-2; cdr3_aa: CASRITTASYGYTF; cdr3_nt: TGTGCCAGCAGGATTACGACGGCCTCCTATGGCTACACCTTC
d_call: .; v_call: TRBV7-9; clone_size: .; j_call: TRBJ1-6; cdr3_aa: CASSPLGGSKRSPLHF; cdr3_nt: TGTGCCAGCAGCCCTCTCGGGGGATCGAAGCGTTCACCCCTCCACTTT
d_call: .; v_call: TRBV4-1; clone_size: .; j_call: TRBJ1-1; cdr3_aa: CASSQGQSVNTEAFF; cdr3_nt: TGCGCCAGCAGCCAAGGTCAGTCCGTTAACACTGAAGCTTTCTTT
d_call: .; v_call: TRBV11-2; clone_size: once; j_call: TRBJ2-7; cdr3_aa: CASSQGLLYEQYF; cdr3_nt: TGTGCCAGCAGCCAGGGACTTTTATACGAGCAGTACTTC
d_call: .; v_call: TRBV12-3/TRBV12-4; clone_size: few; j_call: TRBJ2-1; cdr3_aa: CASRPPGSEQFF; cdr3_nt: TGTGCCAGCAGACCCCCAGGGAGTGAGCAGTTCTTC